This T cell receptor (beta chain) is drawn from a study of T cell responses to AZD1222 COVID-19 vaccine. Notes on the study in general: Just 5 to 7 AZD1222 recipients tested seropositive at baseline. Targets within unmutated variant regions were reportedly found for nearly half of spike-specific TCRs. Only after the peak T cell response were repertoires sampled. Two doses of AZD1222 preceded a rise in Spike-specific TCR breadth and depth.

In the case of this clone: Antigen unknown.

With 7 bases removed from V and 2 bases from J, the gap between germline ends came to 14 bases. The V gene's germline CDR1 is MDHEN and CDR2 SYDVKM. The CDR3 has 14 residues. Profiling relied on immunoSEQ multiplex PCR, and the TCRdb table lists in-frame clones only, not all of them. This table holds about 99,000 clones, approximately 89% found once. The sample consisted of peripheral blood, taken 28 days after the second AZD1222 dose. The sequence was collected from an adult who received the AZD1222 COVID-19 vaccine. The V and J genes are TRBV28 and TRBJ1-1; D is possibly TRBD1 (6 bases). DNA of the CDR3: TGTGCCAGCAACCCCGGGGGCCTCAACACTGAAGCTTTCTTT. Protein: CASNPGGLNTEAFF.